Listed below are T cell receptor beta chains from one sample, sequenced in a study of T-cell memory formation after mild COVID-19. TCRdb re-called the 5' RACE reads through MiXCR, storing one row per CDR3 protein. Here the sample spans 100,000 to 140,000 distinct CDR3 sequences, around an eighth being singletons. Sequenced material: PBMCs or a T cell subset sorted from them (not recorded which). The receptor set was obtained from a man between 18 and 35 years old who had mild COVID-19 (a few samples of this study predate the infection). Cell type and time point are not known. Each CDR3 is given with its conserved first and last residue. The D gene is left open where the match is weak. The size of a clone is reported for some rows only, either as once, few or many, or as a class for expanded clones.

TRBV3-1	TRBJ2-5	NA	NA	CASSQEGPFETQYF	TGTGCCAGCAGCCAAGAGGGACCATTCGAGACCCAGTACTTC
TRBV23-1	TRBJ1-5	few	NA	CASSRSGPYSNQPQHF	TGCGCCAGCAGTCGGTCAGGGCCCTATAGCAATCAGCCCCAGCATTTT
TRBV6-2/TRBV6-3	TRBJ1-1	few	NA	CASSSLVGTDTEAFF	TGTGCCAGCAGCTCCCTTGTGGGGACGGACACTGAAGCTTTCTTT
TRBV5-5	TRBJ2-5	NA	TRBD2	CASSPWTSGGLETQYF	TGTGCCAGCAGCCCATGGACTAGCGGGGGACTAGAGACCCAGTACTTC
TRBV6-5	TRBJ2-3	NA	TRBD2	CASSYDVPAGTDTQYF	TGTGCCAGCAGTTACGATGTCCCAGCGGGGACAGATACGCAGTATTTT
TRBV4-1	TRBJ1-1	few	NA	CASSQEGRTEAFF	TGCGCCAGCAGCCAAGAGGGGAGAACTGAAGCTTTCTTT
TRBV6-2/TRBV6-3	TRBJ1-1	few	NA	CASSYSTAEAFF	TGTGCCAGCAGTTACTCGACAGCTGAAGCTTTCTTT
TRBV7-8	TRBJ1-5	NA	NA	CASSLYGGGIQPQHF	TGTGCCAGCAGCTTATACGGGGGGGGCATTCAGCCCCAGCATTTT
TRBV3-1	TRBJ2-2	NA	NA	CASSRTELPGELFF	TGTGCCAGCAGCCGGACAGAGTTGCCCGGGGAGCTGTTTTTT
TRBV6-5	TRBJ2-1	few	NA	CASSYSRNEQFF	TGTGCCAGCAGTTACTCGAGAAATGAGCAGTTCTTC
TRBV7-8	TRBJ2-3	many	TRBD2	CASSLLAGPPGDTQYF	TGTGCCAGCAGCTTGCTAGCGGGCCCCCCCGGAGATACGCAGTATTTT
TRBV11-2	TRBJ2-5	NA	NA	CASSIPRTAQETQYF	TGTGCCAGCAGCATACCGCGGACAGCTCAAGAGACCCAGTACTTC
TRBV29-1	TRBJ2-5	few	NA	CSVEDPLREQETQYF	TGCAGCGTTGAAGACCCACTTCGGGAGCAAGAGACCCAGTACTTC
TRBV27	TRBJ2-7	NA	TRBD1	CASKPLGTGRYEQYF	TGTGCCAGCAAACCCCTGGGGACAGGGAGATACGAGCAGTACTTC
TRBV5-1	TRBJ1-1	NA	NA	CASSFEVPTEAFF	TGCGCCAGCAGCTTCGAGGTACCCACTGAAGCTTTCTTT
TRBV7-2	TRBJ2-4	NA	NA	CASSLPWGLAKNIQYF	TGTGCCAGCAGCTTACCCTGGGGCCTAGCCAAAAACATTCAGTACTTC
TRBV4-2	TRBJ2-3	NA	TRBD2	CASSQDPGTSGITDTQYF	TGTGCCAGCAGCCAAGACCCAGGGACTAGCGGGATCACAGATACGCAGTATTTT